These T cell receptor beta chains were read from a single sample in a study of CD8 T cells in Susac syndrome. TCRdb used MiXCR to reprocess the immunoSEQ multiplex PCR reads, holding one entry per CDR3 protein. The table includes hundreds of thousands of distinct CDR3 sequences, roughly 95% detected once. Sequencing input: CD4+ T cells from PBMCs. These receptors were taken from a human donor with Susac syndrome. CDR3s include the opening cysteine and the closing phenylalanine or tryptophan. Fields, in order: D gene, J gene, clone size, V gene, CDR3 DNA, CDR3 protein. D genes are given only for firm matches. Clone sizes are given selectively: once, few, many, or a class where the clone is expanded.

D gene: .
J gene: TRBJ2-1
clone size: .
V gene: TRBV11-3
CDR3 DNA: TGTGCCAGCAGCTTAGCCCGGGGTTACAATGAGCAGTTCTTC
CDR3 protein: CASSLARGYNEQFF

D gene: .
J gene: TRBJ1-1
clone size: once
V gene: TRBV29-1
CDR3 DNA: TGCAGCGGATTGGGACGGATGAACACTGAAGCTTTCTTT
CDR3 protein: CSGLGRMNTEAFF

D gene: .
J gene: TRBJ1-1
clone size: .
V gene: TRBV30
CDR3 DNA: TGTGCCTGGAGTGGTCATACAAGGGGCACTGAAGCTTTCTTT
CDR3 protein: CAWSGHTRGTEAFF

D gene: TRBD1
J gene: TRBJ1-2
clone size: .
V gene: TRBV6-5
CDR3 DNA: TGTGCCAGCAGCCCTCGGACAGGGGCTAACTATGGCTACACCTTC
CDR3 protein: CASSPRTGANYGYTF

D gene: TRBD2
J gene: TRBJ2-1
clone size: .
V gene: TRBV29-1
CDR3 DNA: TGCAGCGTTGATCGGCTAGCGGACTACAATGAGCAGTTCTTC
CDR3 protein: CSVDRLADYNEQFF

D gene: TRBD2
J gene: TRBJ2-3
clone size: .
V gene: TRBV24-1
CDR3 DNA: TGTGCCACCAGTGATTTACGACTAGCGGGAGGATCAGATACGCAGTATTTT
CDR3 protein: CATSDLRLAGGSDTQYF

D gene: .
J gene: TRBJ1-5
clone size: .
V gene: TRBV12-3/TRBV12-4
CDR3 DNA: TGTGCCAGCAGTTTGACAGATCAGCCCCAGCATTTT
CDR3 protein: CASSLTDQPQHF

D gene: .
J gene: TRBJ2-7
clone size: .
V gene: TRBV6-5
CDR3 DNA: TGTGCCAGCAGTTACCCACTCGTTCTAAGGGACAACTACGAGCAGTACTTC
CDR3 protein: CASSYPLVLRDNYEQYF

D gene: .
J gene: TRBJ2-3
clone size: .
V gene: TRBV9
CDR3 DNA: TGTGCCAGCAGCGCCCCCACAGATACGCAGTATTTT
CDR3 protein: CASSAPTDTQYF

D gene: TRBD2
J gene: TRBJ2-3
clone size: once
V gene: TRBV29-1
CDR3 DNA: TGCAGCGTTGCCGCGACTAGCGGGAGCGGGGCAGATACGCAGTATTTT
CDR3 protein: CSVAATSGSGADTQYF

D gene: .
J gene: TRBJ1-5
clone size: .
V gene: TRBV4-2
CDR3 DNA: TGTGCCAGCAGCCAAGAGGGCCATAGCAATCAGCCCCAGCATTTT
CDR3 protein: CASSQEGHSNQPQHF

D gene: .
J gene: TRBJ2-2
clone size: .
V gene: TRBV30
CDR3 DNA: TGTGCCTGGAACGGGAACACCGGGGAGCTGTTTTTT
CDR3 protein: CAWNGNTGELFF

D gene: .
J gene: TRBJ1-2
clone size: .
V gene: TRBV28
CDR3 DNA: TGTGCCAGCAGTACATCGGGTTATGGCTACACCTTC
CDR3 protein: CASSTSGYGYTF

D gene: .
J gene: TRBJ1-2
clone size: .
V gene: TRBV5-1
CDR3 DNA: TGCGCCAGCCATGGGGGGGGGCCTCACTATGGCTACACCTTC
CDR3 protein: CASHGGGPHYGYTF

D gene: .
J gene: TRBJ1-1
clone size: .
V gene: TRBV29-1
CDR3 DNA: TGCAGCGTAGAGATTATCGAGAACACTGAAGCTTTCTTT
CDR3 protein: CSVEIIENTEAFF

D gene: .
J gene: TRBJ2-7
clone size: .
V gene: TRBV19
CDR3 DNA: TGTGCCAGTAGTCTACGGGACGGCTACTACGAGCAGTACTTC
CDR3 protein: CASSLRDGYYEQYF

D gene: .
J gene: TRBJ2-3
clone size: .
V gene: TRBV5-4
CDR3 DNA: TGTGCCAGCAGCTTGGTCCTCACGGATACGCAGTATTTT
CDR3 protein: CASSLVLTDTQYF

D gene: .
J gene: TRBJ1-2
clone size: .
V gene: TRBV7-9
CDR3 DNA: TGTGCCAGCAGTCCAAGACCCGCGGGGGGCTACACCTTC
CDR3 protein: CASSPRPAGGYTF

D gene: TRBD2
J gene: TRBJ2-5
clone size: .
V gene: TRBV12-3/TRBV12-4
CDR3 DNA: TGTGCCAGCAGTTTATGGGGTAGCGGGGAGACCCAGTACTTC
CDR3 protein: CASSLWGSGETQYF

D gene: .
J gene: TRBJ1-1
clone size: .
V gene: TRBV29-1
CDR3 DNA: TGCAGCGGGATGGACCGGACGGGGATGATGACTGAAGCTTTCTTT
CDR3 protein: CSGMDRTGMMTEAFF

D gene: TRBD2
J gene: TRBJ2-3
clone size: .
V gene: TRBV20-1
CDR3 DNA: TGCAGTGCTCCGAACATACTAGCGGGAGTGGCTACGCAGTATTTT
CDR3 protein: CSAPNILAGVATQYF

D gene: .
J gene: TRBJ2-2
clone size: .
V gene: TRBV19
CDR3 DNA: TGTGCCAGTAGGCACTCAGGGGCGAACACCGGGGAGCTGTTTTTT
CDR3 protein: CASRHSGANTGELFF

D gene: TRBD2
J gene: TRBJ2-1
clone size: .
V gene: TRBV9
CDR3 DNA: TGTGCCAGCAGCGTCACCGGGACTACCTACAATGAGCAGTTCTTC
CDR3 protein: CASSVTGTTYNEQFF

D gene: .
J gene: TRBJ1-1
clone size: .
V gene: TRBV2
CDR3 DNA: TGTGCCAGGGGGAGGCAGATGAACACTGAAGCTTTCTTT
CDR3 protein: CARGRQMNTEAFF

D gene: .
J gene: TRBJ2-5
clone size: .
V gene: TRBV12-3/TRBV12-4
CDR3 DNA: TGTGCCAGCAGTCCTAGGACCCCGAGTGGGGCCCAGTACTTC
CDR3 protein: CASSPRTPSGAQYF

D gene: TRBD2
J gene: TRBJ2-1
clone size: .
V gene: TRBV4-2
CDR3 DNA: TGTGCCAGCAGCCCAGAAAGACTAGCAGTCTACAATGAGCAGTTCTTC
CDR3 protein: CASSPERLAVYNEQFF

D gene: .
J gene: TRBJ2-3
clone size: .
V gene: TRBV9
CDR3 DNA: TGTGCCAGCAGCGTAGCCAGGTGGACAGATACGCAGTATTTT
CDR3 protein: CASSVARWTDTQYF

D gene: TRBD2
J gene: TRBJ2-3
clone size: .
V gene: TRBV3-1
CDR3 DNA: TGTGCCAGCAGCCAAGGGGGGACTAGCGGGGCTACAGATACGCAGTATTTT
CDR3 protein: CASSQGGTSGATDTQYF

D gene: TRBD2
J gene: TRBJ2-3
clone size: .
V gene: TRBV29-1
CDR3 DNA: TGCAGCGTGGAAGGCCCGGGACTAAGGAGATTTACGCAGTATTTT
CDR3 protein: CSVEGPGLRRFTQYF

D gene: .
J gene: TRBJ2-5
clone size: .
V gene: TRBV15
CDR3 DNA: TGTGCCACCAGCAGAGGAGTGGAAGAGACCCAGTACTTC
CDR3 protein: CATSRGVEETQYF

D gene: .
J gene: TRBJ1-1
clone size: .
V gene: TRBV21-1
CDR3 DNA: TGTGCCAGCAGCGATCGCAGGGACACTGAAGCTTTCTTT
CDR3 protein: CASSDRRDTEAFF

D gene: .
J gene: TRBJ2-3
clone size: .
V gene: TRBV29-1
CDR3 DNA: TGCAGCGGAGCTGACAAGGGGAGCAGGGATACGCAGTATTTT
CDR3 protein: CSGADKGSRDTQYF

D gene: .
J gene: TRBJ1-3
clone size: .
V gene: TRBV5-1
CDR3 DNA: TGCGCCAGCAGCTTTCAGGGTTCCTTCTCTGGAAACACCATATATTTT
CDR3 protein: CASSFQGSFSGNTIYF

D gene: .
J gene: TRBJ2-4
clone size: .
V gene: TRBV7-9
CDR3 DNA: TGTGCCAGCAGCCACGAGGGGAACATTCAGTACTTC
CDR3 protein: CASSHEGNIQYF

D gene: .
J gene: TRBJ1-5
clone size: .
V gene: TRBV7-9
CDR3 DNA: TGTGCCAGCAGCAGAGCGACTAGCGGGCAGCCCCAGCATTTT
CDR3 protein: CASSRATSGQPQHF

D gene: .
J gene: TRBJ2-1
clone size: .
V gene: TRBV18
CDR3 DNA: TGTGCCAGCTCACCAACTAGCCCCGGCGATGAGCAGTTCTTC
CDR3 protein: CASSPTSPGDEQFF

D gene: TRBD2
J gene: TRBJ2-1
clone size: .
V gene: TRBV4-2
CDR3 DNA: TGTGCCTCCCAACCAGCGGGGCCCAGTTACAATGAGCAGTTCTTC
CDR3 protein: CASQPAGPSYNEQFF